The subject of this entry is one T cell receptor beta chain. The clone's antigen remains unknown. Per-base qualities were not stored, and no clone one base away is much larger. The V and J ends are trimmed by 5 bases and 0 bases, leaving 14 bases between them. The CDR3 spans 15 residues, from the cysteine through the phenylalanine. The CDR3 DNA has 45 bases and is translated from base 1. CDR1 and CDR2, per the germline V gene, are SGHAT and FQNNGV. This record comes from a study of Tregs in tolerant kidney transplant recipients (dated by TCRdb to about 2019). A note on the overall study: The transplants used related donors along with nonmyeloablative bone marrow transplantation, and in the human trials mixed chimerism was transient. The study applied TCRbeta sequencing to find donor-specific regulatory T cells before combined kidney and bone marrow transplantation and then followed those same cells after transplant. The paper's findings and limits, for the study overall: Because only a small number of patients were included, the study had limitations, and the results will need to be validated in larger populations as well as under other immunosuppression protocols. Expanding Tregs with activated donor B cells appeared to identify the most biologically relevant and donor-specific TCRbeta repertoire. For some patients, the PCR primers changed as time went on, which meant samples from those patients could not be compared with one another at the nucleotide level. Although technical replication error seemed to be minimal, the question of biological reproducibility was not addressed directly. In tolerant patients, the expansion of donor-specific Tregs was greater than global Treg expansion, suggesting that the expansion was antigen-driven rather than nonspecific.

The time point label here, explained by the study, means: blood sample drawn before combined kidney and bone marrow transplant. Unstimulated Tregs (CD4+CD25+CD127-), CD4+ non-Tregs (CD4+CD25-), CD4 and CD8 cells were FACS-sorted from thawed PBMCs. The patients were a few recipients of combined kidney and bone marrow transplants from the ITN036ST trial, and samples were available only for these trial subjects. Healthy control blood was separated into PBMCs by Ficoll density gradient and cryopreserved, and patient PBMCs were collected both before and after transplant. For TCRbeta CDR3 sequencing, genomic DNA was extracted from sorted cells using the QIAGEN DNeasy Blood and Tissue Kit. Through immunoSEQ, high-throughput TCRbeta CDR3 sequencing was done commercially, including PCR amplification with internal controls and bias correction. As for the original processing: Unique productive TCRbeta sequences were defined by CDR3 nucleotide sequence where primers matched, and otherwise by CDR3 amino acid sequence together with Vbeta and Jbeta genes. To correct sorting error, sequences shared between sorted populations at a frequency ratio of 2:1 or less were removed; the rest were assigned to the higher population. A sequence was defined as donor-reactive if the sequence was expanded at least 5-fold in CFSE-low cells compared with unstimulated cells and had a frequency of at least 0.01% in CFSE-low cells. Jensen-Shannon divergence, calculated on the top 100 TCRbeta sequences ranked by frequency, was used to quantify repertoire divergence. When a sample had multiple sequencing runs, each run was corrected for sorting error separately and the runs were then pooled. The table was pulled from immuneACCESS by TCRdb, which kept in-frame rearrangements only. Such tables lose some clones; where checked, under half of the loss comes from unresolved V genes, and the rest has no known cause. Clone size and the V and J calls come from that table; the DNA yielded D and trimming. The sample table records 110,000 or so clones; around 87% of these occur just once. Around 0.35% of the sample is held by the ten biggest clonotypes.

The origin of this receptor is a human donor who received a combined kidney and bone marrow transplant. Material: CD4+ T cells from blood, obtained before the transplant. This chain joins TRBV11-2 to TRBJ2-7; the best D guess is TRBD2, with 5 bases matching. The base sequence is TGTGCCAGCAGCCCGCTCAGGAGGAGCTCCTACGAGCAGTACTTC. This sequence encodes CASSPLRRSSYEQYF.